One and the same sample provided the 23 T cell receptor beta chains below, sequenced in a study of OX40 agonist ivuxolimab in advanced cancers. Assay used: immunoSEQ multiplex PCR; TCRdb lists only in-frame clones, some missing. This table holds under 95,000 clones, nearly 95% found once. The specimen comprised CD4+ or CD8+ T cells sorted from blood, sampled in a trial of the OX40 agonist ivuxolimab. The source is an adult with an advanced solid tumor such as melanoma, head and neck, liver or kidney cancer.

This chain links TRBV27 with TRBJ2-3; D is ambiguous. CDR1 is MNHEY and CDR2 is SMNVEV in the germline V gene (reference sequence). V was clipped by 8 bases and J by 2 bases, with 11 bases between them. This CDR3 spans 13 amino acids. The CDR3 region has the DNA TGTGCCAGCGGTGGGCTTATCACAGATACGCAGTATTTT. It translates to CASGGLITDTQYF.

J is TRBJ1-5 and V is TRBV5-8; D remains unclear. The germline V gene has CDR1 SGHTS and CDR2 YDEGEE. CDR3 length: 12 amino acids. Trimming removed 4 bases at V and 8 bases at J, with 10 bases between. As DNA, the CDR3 is TGTGCCAGCAGCCTGCTTGCGGAGCCCCAGCATTTT. Translated: CASSLLAEPQHF.

A few counts support this clone. This sequence joins TRBV2 and TRBJ1-1; TRBD1 might be the D (6 bases). CDR1 and CDR2 from the germline V gene are SNHLY and FYNNEI. The CDR3 contains 13 residues. The CDR3 sequence is CVTITGSNTEAFF. CDR3 bases: TGTGTAACTATCACAGGGTCGAACACTGAAGCTTTCTTT.

The gene calls are TRBV30 and TRBJ2-5; 7 nucleotides agree with TRBD1. The J call may be wrong; the DNA end is better matched by TRBJ2-7. The germline V gene encodes CDR1 GTSNPN and CDR2 SVGIG (reference sequence). The CDR3 loop spans 11 amino acids. CDR3 in DNA: TGTGCCTGGAACAGGGGTATCGAGCAGTACTTC. It codes for CAWNRGIEQYF.

The chain carries TRBV19 and TRBJ2-7; D gene unclear. V lost 5 bases and J lost 4, with 15 bases in between. CDR1 is LNHDA and CDR2 is SQIVND in the germline V gene (reference sequence). CDR3 length: 14 residues. CDR3 loop: CASSPASQGYEQYF. In DNA form, the CDR3 reads TGTGCCAGTAGTCCGGCATCTCAAGGGTACGAGCAGTACTTC.

The genes are TRBV5-8 and TRBJ1-1, with D possibly TRBD1 on 5 matching bases. The CDR3 consists of 16 residues. Between the trimmed V and J ends, which lost 0 bases and 4 bases, there was a span of 16 bases. Germline assignment: CDR1 SGHTS and CDR2 YDEGEE. The CDR3 DNA reads TGTGCCAGCAGCTTGGGGGTTTTGGGGGTAGGCACTGAAGCTTTCTTT. Protein product: CASSLGVLGVGTEAFF. Using reference TRBV5-8 and TRBJ1-1 for the parts outside the CDR3, the full variable domain is EAGVTQSPTHLIKTRGQQATLRCSPISGHTSVYWYQQALGLGLQFLLWYDEGEERNRGNFPPRFSGRQFPNYSSELNVNALELEDSALYLCASSLGVLGVGTEAFFGQGTRLTVV.

The chain carries TRBV4-1 and TRBJ1-2; D gene ambiguous. V dropped 0 bases and J dropped 6 bases, with 17 bases sitting between them. The CDR3 is made up of 16 amino acids. Per germline, CDR1 MGHRA and CDR2 YSYEKL. CDR3 sequence (DNA): TGCGCCAGCAGCCAAGACCTAGGACTCATCGGGGATGGCTACACCTTC. It specifies CASSQDLGLIGDGYTF.

For the CDR3, the DNA is TGCGCCAGCAGCGAAAATGGGACCTCGAGCACAGATACGCAGTATTTT. It yields the protein CASSENGTSSTDTQYF. V is TRBV4-1 and J is TRBJ2-3; D could derive from TRBD1 or TRBD2 (5 bases each). This CDR3 is 16 amino acids long. Germline V CDR1 and CDR2: MGHRA, YSYEKL. V lost 5 bases, J lost 0 bases, and 15 bases lay in between.

The rearrangement joins TRBV5-6 to TRBJ1-1; weak D call: TRBD1 (5 bases). Germline V lookup: CDR1 SGHDT, CDR2 YYEEEE. Deletions cut 2 bases from V and 7 bases from J, with 9 bases between. This CDR3 comprises 12 residues. The chain's CDR3 is CASSLRGREAFF. The CDR3 DNA reads as TGTGCCAGCAGCTTAAGGGGCCGTGAAGCTTTCTTT.

The V and J genes are TRBV27 and TRBJ1-1; the D is unclear. Trimming cost V 6 bases and J 1 base, with 12 bases left between them. There are 14 residues in the CDR3. CDR1 and CDR2 from the germline V gene are MNHEY and SMNVEV (reference sequence). CDR3 bases: TGTGCCAGCAGGCTCTCCTTTGGGAACACTGAAGCTTTCTTT. It codes for CASRLSFGNTEAFF.

The V and J genes are TRBV19 and TRBJ1-4; no firm D call. Trimming cost V 1 base and J 7 bases, with 7 bases left between them. The CDR3 is 13 amino acids. Germline V gene lookup returns CDR1 LNHDA and CDR2 SQIVND (reference sequence). Here the CDR3 reads CASSIAPGEKLFF. For the CDR3, the DNA is TGTGCCAGTAGTATAGCTCCGGGTGAAAAACTGTTTTTT.

The genes are TRBV7-8 and TRBJ2-5; no definite D call. This CDR3 has 15 amino acids. V lost 2 bases to trimming and J lost 3 bases, with 13 bases between them. Germline V CDR1 and CDR2: SGHVS, FQNEAQ. The DNA for the CDR3 is TGTGCCAGCAGCTTACACTTTTCCCTTAAAGAGACCCAGTACTTC. The encoded protein is CASSLHFSLKETQYF.

J is TRBJ2-7 and V is TRBV7-3, with 9 bases identical to TRBD1. Germline V gene data show CDR1 as SGHTA and CDR2 as FQGTGA. CDR3 length equals 15 residues. V lost 5 bases and J lost 3; bases outside the gene matches: 8. The chain's CDR3 is CASSPAGTGFYEQYF. CDR3 sequence (DNA): TGTGCCAGCAGCCCCGCCGGGACAGGGTTCTACGAGCAGTACTTC.

CDR3 in amino acids: CASSLVGDTQYF. The CDR3 region has the DNA TGTGCCAGCAGCCTCGTCGGGGATACGCAGTATTTT. The chain joins TRBV5-4 to TRBJ2-3; no clear D gene. The germline CDR1 and CDR2 sequences are SGHNT and YYREEE (reference sequence). CDR3 length: 12 residues. The V end was cut by 4 bases, the J end by 6 bases, with 9 bases between.

V gene TRBV27 combines with J gene TRBJ2-3; D gene ambiguous. The germline V gene has CDR1 MNHEY and CDR2 SMNVEV (reference sequence). V lost 1 base and J 4 bases, leaving 9 bases between the germline ends. The CDR3 is 14 residues long. The CDR3 DNA reads as TGTGCCAGCAGTTTATTTAGGGCCTCAGATACGCAGTATTTT. Its protein product is CASSLFRASDTQYF.

Written as DNA, the CDR3 is TGCAGCGTTGTGCGTACGAATGAGCAGTTCTTC. Protein sequence: CSVVRTNEQFF. The chain combines TRBV29-1 with TRBJ2-1; D gene uncertain. This CDR3 has 11 amino acids. CDR1 and CDR2 (germline): SQVTM, ANQGSEA. V was shortened by 4 bases and J by 7 bases, with 8 bases between the two germline ends.

This clone was seen just once. The chain recombines TRBV29-1 with TRBJ1-1; no firm D call. Germline CDR1 SQVTM, CDR2 ANQGSEA. The CDR3 runs to 12 residues. V was pared by 5 bases and J by 2 bases, with 9 bases between. The CDR3 sequence is CSVRLYNTEAFF. CDR3 in DNA: TGCAGCGTTAGACTCTACAACACTGAAGCTTTCTTT.

V usage is TRBV4-3 and J usage is TRBJ1-5; tentative D call: TRBD1 (5 bases). The germline V gene encodes CDR1 LGHNA and CDR2 YSLEER. This CDR3 contains 14 residues. Trimming pared 5 bases from V and 7 bases from J, leaving 15 bases between. The CDR3 sequence: CASSSLTGGQPQHF. As DNA, the CDR3 is TGCGCCAGCAGCTCACTAACGGGGGGGCAGCCCCAGCATTTT.

This clone was found many times. This chain joins TRBV4-1 and TRBJ2-7; 11 bases agree with TRBD2. V was clipped by 2 bases and J by 3 bases; unmatched bases: 0. CDR3 length: 14 amino acids. The germline V gene has CDR1 MGHRA and CDR2 YSYEKL. The CDR3 sequence is CASSQTSGSYEQYF. DNA for the CDR3: TGCGCCAGCAGCCAAACTAGCGGGAGCTACGAGCAGTACTTC.

This chain joins TRBV4-1 and TRBJ2-1, with 14 bases matching TRBD2. V was clipped by 6 bases and J by 6 bases; unmatched bases: 1. Germline loops: CDR1 MGHRA, CDR2 YSYEKL. CDR3 size: 14 residues. Here the CDR3 DNA reads TGCGCCAGCAGAGGGACTAGCGGGGGCAATGAGCAGTTCTTC. This codes for CASRGTSGGNEQFF.

The chain is built from TRBV5-6 and TRBJ1-5; unclear D gene. Germline lookup yields CDR1 SGHDT and CDR2 YYEEEE. The CDR3 is made up of 14 amino acids. V was cut by 0 bases and J by 7 bases, with 11 bases left in between. The CDR3 is CASSLEGSRQPQHF. Here the CDR3 DNA reads TGTGCCAGCAGCTTGGAAGGGTCACGGCAGCCCCAGCATTTT.

The V gene is TRBV5-1, the J gene TRBJ1-4, with D unresolved. The CDR3 has 15 amino acids. V dropped 3 bases and J dropped 8 bases, with 17 bases sitting between them. Germline loops: CDR1 SGHRS, CDR2 YFSETQ. The chain's CDR3 is CASSSAGGLREKLFF. Here the CDR3 DNA reads TGCGCCAGCAGCTCCGCAGGAGGCCTCCGGGAAAAACTGTTTTTT.

This sequence joins TRBV9 and TRBJ2-5, with TRBD1 matching over 10 bases. The CDR3 spans 15 residues. The V segment lost 0 bases and the J segment 5 bases; nucleotides outside the gene matches: 4. The germline V gene encodes CDR1 SGDLS and CDR2 YYNGEE. The CDR3 spells CASSVAGTGDETQYF. The CDR3 DNA reads TGTGCCAGCAGCGTAGCAGGGACAGGGGATGAGACCCAGTACTTC.